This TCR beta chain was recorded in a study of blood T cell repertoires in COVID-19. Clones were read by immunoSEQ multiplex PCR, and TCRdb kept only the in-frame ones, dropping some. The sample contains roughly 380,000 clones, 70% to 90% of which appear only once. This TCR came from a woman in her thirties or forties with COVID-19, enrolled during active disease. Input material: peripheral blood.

CDR3 loop: CASKREPMNTEAFF. CDR3 coding DNA: TGTGCCAGCAAAAGAGAACCAATGAACACTGAAGCTTTCTTT. The chain has TRBV13 and TRBJ1-1; no firm D call. This CDR3 has 14 amino acids. V was pared by 7 bases and J by 0 bases, with 12 bases between. Germline CDR1 PRHDT, CDR2 FYEKMQ (reference sequence).